This T cell receptor (beta chain) was identified during a study of T cell responses to AZD1222 COVID-19 vaccine. The wider study: Second-dose schedules of about 4 or about 12 weeks were combined. General study results and limits: Females made up more of the donors, who were largely white British, and clonal diversity may have come out too low. Spike was spanned by vaccine-associated CD4 TCRs, with dominance at 160-218 and 743-854.

This CDR3 has 18 residues. Looked up from germline, CDR1 is LNHDA and CDR2 is SQIVND (reference sequence). V lost 1 base and J lost 4; bases outside the gene matches: 12. Points on this clone: The target antigen is unknown.

Data came from immunoSEQ multiplex PCR; TCRdb stores just in-frame clones and leaves some out. Of about 83,000 clones in the sample, roughly 83% were seen once. V and J are TRBV19 and TRBJ2-1; 8 bases agree with TRBD2. This specimen was peripheral blood, taken on day 0 of AZD1222 vaccination. This clonotype was sampled from an adult in good health. DNA of the CDR3: TGTGCCAGTAGTATAGTCGGTCAACTAGCGGATACTTACAATGAGCAGTTCTTC. It encodes CASSIVGQLADTYNEQFF.